The clone carrying this TCR beta chain was counted only a few times. An end of the junction differs from the germline gene, which may be a read error. Per sample, extraction of total RNA gave at least 5.5 micrograms in every case. This sample was included in a study of blood T cells in healthy people across ages. There are 17 residues in the CDR3. CDR1 is LGHDT, CDR2 YNNKEL, per germline (reference sequence). Primed by a sample-barcoded 5' primer and a J-beta primer mix, a second PCR proceeded for 7 to 11 cycles. TCRdb passed the 5' RACE reads through MiXCR, listing each CDR3 protein once. The sample has 710,000 or so distinct CDR3 sequences; approximately 22% are singletons.

Specimen: blood. This TCR derives from a man aged 65-85 years in good health. The chain joins TRBV3-1 to TRBJ2-4; no clear D gene. CDR3 nucleotide sequence: TGTGCCAGCAGCCAAGAAAGACCCCCCGGCGGCAAAAACACTCAGTACTTC. This encodes CASSQERPPGGKNTQYF. The variable domain in full, completed from reference TRBV3-1 and TRBJ2-4, reads DTAVSQTPKYLVTQMGNDKSIKCEQNLGHDTMYWYKQDSKKFLKIMFSYNNKELIINETVPNRFSPKSPDKAHLNLHINSLELGDSAVYFCASSQERPPGGKNTQYFGAGTRLSVL.